This is a list of T cell receptor beta chains from one sample in a study of beta chain features in type 1 diabetes. Produced via immunoSEQ multiplex PCR; TCRdb's table is partial and in-frame only. The sample lists 93,000 or so clones, 25% to 30% seen once, with around 0.5% in the top ten. The specimen sequenced was central memory CD4+ T cells from blood. These receptors originate from a woman in her late teens or twenties with type 1 diabetes. The CDR3 runs from the conserved cysteine through the conserved F or W. D genes are given only for firm matches. Clone sizes are given selectively: once, few, many, or a class where the clone is expanded.

>TRBV19|TRBD1|-|TRBJ1-1
CASSTRNRGWWTFF
TGTGCCAGTAGTACTCGTAACAGGGGTTGGTGGACTTTCTTT
>TRBV7-8|-|-|TRBJ2-1
CASSLWTQAYNEQFF
TGTGCCAGCAGCTTATGGACTCAGGCGTACAATGAGCAGTTCTTC
>TRBV2|-|-|TRBJ1-2
CASSEDRSVSDGYTF
TGTGCCAGCAGTGAAGACCGGTCGGTATCTGATGGCTACACCTTC
>TRBV6-5|TRBD2|-|TRBJ2-1
CASSYDPSGSYEQFF
TGTGCCAGCAGTTACGATCCTAGCGGGAGCTATGAGCAGTTCTTC
>TRBV7-6|TRBD2|-|TRBJ2-7
CASSIGELAGGGMAYEQYF
TGTGCCAGCAGCATTGGGGAACTAGCGGGAGGGGGAATGGCATACGAGCAGTACTTC
>TRBV11-3|-|-|TRBJ2-1
CASSLGSSASYNEQFF
TGTGCCAGCAGCTTAGGGTCTAGCGCTTCCTACAATGAGCAGTTCTTC
>TRBV12-5|TRBD2|few|TRBJ2-1
CASGLASSGNNEQFF
TGTGCTAGTGGTTTGGCGTCTAGCGGTAACAATGAGCAGTTCTTC
>TRBV29-1|-|-|TRBJ1-1
CSVEDIQGANTEAFF
TGCAGCGTTGAAGATATTCAAGGGGCAAACACTGAAGCTTTCTTT
>TRBV5-4|-|-|TRBJ2-2
CASSLGAGGTGELFF
TGTGCCAGCAGCTTGGGGGCAGGTGGGACCGGGGAGCTGTTTTTT
>TRBV4-3|TRBD2|-|TRBJ2-2
CASSQDPTSGTLRELFF
TGCGCCAGCAGCCAAGACCCAACTAGCGGGACCCTACGGGAGCTGTTTTTT
>TRBV6-6|TRBD1|-|TRBJ2-7
CASSDDRGREQYF
TGTGCCAGCAGTGATGACAGGGGGCGCGAGCAGTACTTC
>TRBV7-8|-|-|TRBJ1-5
CASSQNEVRGTQPQHF
TGTGCCAGCAGCCAAAATGAGGTCAGGGGAACTCAGCCCCAGCATTTT
>TRBV7-2|TRBD1|-|TRBJ2-7
CASSLTGGEYEQYF
TGTGCCAGCAGCCTGACAGGGGGCGAGTACGAGCAGTACTTC
>TRBV9|-|few|TRBJ2-1
CASSVQAYNEQFF
TGTGCCAGCAGCGTACAAGCGTACAATGAGCAGTTCTTC
>TRBV30|-|few|TRBJ2-3
CAWSPTLTDTQYF
TGTGCCTGGAGTCCAACTTTAACAGATACGCAGTATTTT
>TRBV27|-|-|TRBJ1-2
CASSLGGLDYGYTF
TGTGCCAGCAGTCTCGGGGGGTTAGACTATGGCTACACCTTC
>TRBV5-4|TRBD2|-|TRBJ2-7
CASSLGSGSIQYEQYF
TGTGCCAGCAGCTTGGGTAGCGGGAGCATTCAGTACGAGCAGTACTTC
>TRBV7-9|TRBD1|-|TRBJ2-1
CASSLEGTGRSYNEQFF
TGTGCCAGCAGCCTAGAGGGGACAGGGCGATCCTACAATGAGCAGTTCTTC
>TRBV29-1|-|few|TRBJ1-1
CSVEAKGGTEAFF
TGCAGCGTTGAAGCCAAGGGCGGGACTGAAGCTTTCTTT
>TRBV2|-|few|TRBJ2-1
CASGPDFNEQFF
TGTGCCAGCGGGCCCGATTTTAATGAGCAGTTCTTC
>TRBV5-6|-|-|TRBJ1-1
CASSSSSWQVVVNTEAFF
TGTGCCAGCAGCAGTTCCTCTTGGCAGGTCGTCGTGAACACTGAAGCTTTCTTT
>TRBV5-1|-|-|TRBJ2-5
CASSSQETQYF
TGCGCCAGCAGCTCACAAGAGACCCAGTACTTC
>TRBV4-2|-|few|TRBJ1-1
CASSQGGPLTEAFF
TGTGCCAGCAGCCAAGGGGGCCCACTCACTGAAGCTTTCTTT
>TRBV9|TRBD1|-|TRBJ2-5
CASSGSGTGEETQYF
TGTGCCAGCAGCGGTTCCGGGACAGGTGAGGAGACCCAGTACTTC
>TRBV19|-|-|TRBJ2-1
CASARRAGMNPIYNEQFF
TGTGCCAGTGCAAGACGGGCGGGAATGAATCCCATCTACAATGAGCAGTTCTTC
>TRBV10-3|TRBD2|few|TRBJ2-5
CAISEGSGRETQYF
TGTGCCATCAGTGAGGGGAGCGGGAGAGAGACCCAGTACTTC
>TRBV28|-|few|TRBJ2-4
CASSPVPQAGRKNIQYF
TGTGCCAGCAGCCCGGTACCACAGGCGGGGCGCAAAAACATTCAGTACTTC
>TRBV7-2|-|-|TRBJ2-3
CASSFSLLSTDTQYF
TGTGCCAGCAGCTTTTCACTTCTTAGCACAGATACGCAGTATTTT
>TRBV29-1|TRBD2|many|TRBJ2-1
CSVDLAGDRGSYNEQFF
TGCAGCGTTGATCTGGCGGGAGATCGAGGCTCCTACAATGAGCAGTTCTTC
>TRBV2|-|-|TRBJ2-3
CASSYTDTQYF
TGTGCCAGCAGTTACACCGATACGCAGTATTTT
>TRBV27|-|-|TRBJ1-1
CASSLSWQGPSLRTEAFF
TGTGCCAGCAGTTTATCGTGGCAGGGTCCATCGTTGCGGACTGAAGCTTTCTTT
>TRBV18|-|few|TRBJ2-6
CASSLTDLLSGANVLTF
TGTGCCAGCTCACTAACAGACCTTCTCTCTGGGGCCAACGTCCTGACTTTC
>TRBV10-3|-|few|TRBJ1-1
CAISDRDKLNTEAFF
TGTGCCATCAGTGATCGCGACAAGCTGAACACTGAAGCTTTCTTT
>TRBV4-1|TRBD1|few|TRBJ1-2
CASSQEGTGVGYTF
TGCGCCAGCAGCCAAGAGGGGACAGGAGTGGGCTACACCTTC
>TRBV7-2|-|-|TRBJ2-1
CASSVRQFSYNEQFF
TGTGCCAGCAGCGTCCGACAGTTCTCCTACAATGAGCAGTTCTTC
>TRBV19|-|few|TRBJ1-5
CASSPRRDTNQPQHF
TGTGCCAGTAGTCCCCGCCGGGACACCAATCAGCCCCAGCATTTT
>TRBV7-8|TRBD2|few|TRBJ2-7
CASSSHPLGTSERWGQYF
TGTGCCAGCAGCTCCCACCCCCTCGGGACTAGCGAGAGGTGGGGGCAGTACTTC
>TRBV6-6|TRBD1|-|TRBJ1-2
CASSPGTGVYGYTF
TGTGCCAGCAGTCCCGGGACAGGTGTCTATGGCTACACCTTC
>TRBV15|TRBD2|-|TRBJ2-5
CATSRDGLAGGETQYF
TGTGCCACCAGCAGAGATGGACTAGCGGGAGGAGAGACCCAGTACTTC
>TRBV14|-|few|TRBJ1-1
CASSQVFGQGSTEAFF
TGTGCCAGCAGCCAAGTATTCGGGCAGGGGAGTACTGAAGCTTTCTTT